The rows below give T cell receptor beta chains drawn from one sample of a study of post-analysis software for immune sequencing data. TCRdb fed the PCR reads into MiXCR, producing one record per CDR3 protein. This sample has some 690,000 distinct CDR3 sequences, with 59% found just once. The sample was blood. Receptors originate from a girl aged 2 to 10 with multiple sclerosis. Both conserved end residues are part of each CDR3. A D gene is named only where the DNA matches it firmly. Rows may omit the clone size; those that give it use once, few, many or a size class.

cdr3_nt,cdr3_aa,clone_size,v_call,d_call,j_call
TGTGCCAGCAGCTTAGGGGTACAGGGATGGTCGAGAGAGACCCAGTACTTC,CASSLGVQGWSRETQYF,NA,TRBV11-2,NA,TRBJ2-5
TGCAGTGCTAGTTGGACCCCGGAGCAGTATTTT,CSASWTPEQYF,few,TRBV20-1,NA,TRBJ2-3
TGTGCCAGCAGCCTTCCAGGACAGGGAAGATTTGCTTTCTTT,CASSLPGQGRFAFF,NA,TRBV7-9,TRBD1,TRBJ1-1
TGTGCCACCAGCTTGGGCCACATGAACACTGAAGCTTTCTTT,CATSLGHMNTEAFF,NA,TRBV15,NA,TRBJ1-1
TGCAGCGCCCAGGGGGGGTACCAAGAGACCCAGTACTTC,CSAQGGYQETQYF,NA,TRBV29-1,NA,TRBJ2-5
TGTGCCAGCAGTTACTTCATGTCGCGGCAGGGGATCCACGAGCAGTACTTC,CASSYFMSRQGIHEQYF,NA,TRBV6-6,NA,TRBJ2-7
TGTGCCAGCAGTGAAAGTTCGGGACTAGTGGCCTACAATGAGCAGTTCTTC,CASSESSGLVAYNEQFF,NA,TRBV2,TRBD2,TRBJ2-1
TGTGCCAGCAGTCACAGGGATAGAGACAATGAGCAGTTCTTC,CASSHRDRDNEQFF,NA,TRBV12-3/TRBV12-4,NA,TRBJ2-1
TGTGCCATCAGCGAGGTTAGCACAGATACGCAGTATTTT,CAISEVSTDTQYF,NA,TRBV10-3,NA,TRBJ2-3
TGTGCCAGCAGCCAAGGCGGGAGGGCCGGTAATGAGCAGTTCTTC,CASSQGGRAGNEQFF,NA,TRBV4-2,TRBD2,TRBJ2-1
TGCGCCAGCAGCTTGTCGGGACAGGGGGCGGTCGACACTGAAGCTTTCTTT,CASSLSGQGAVDTEAFF,NA,TRBV5-1,TRBD1,TRBJ1-1
TGTGCCAGCAGCCGGATAGCGGGAGCCGATTTAGAGACCCAGTACTTC,CASSRIAGADLETQYF,NA,TRBV6-1,TRBD2,TRBJ2-5
TGTGCCAGCAGCTTAGTGGGGGACGAGCAGTACTTC,CASSLVGDEQYF,many,TRBV7-9,NA,TRBJ2-7
TGTGCCAGCAGCTCGCCTGGGACTAGCGTAGGCGAGCAGTACTTC,CASSSPGTSVGEQYF,few,TRBV3-1,TRBD2,TRBJ2-7
TGTGCCATCAGTCCCGGGACTAGCGGGGACGAGACCCAGTACTTC,CAISPGTSGDETQYF,NA,TRBV10-3,TRBD2,TRBJ2-5
TGTGCCAGCGGCACCAGTTCAGGGGGCTTTAATGGCTACACCTTC,CASGTSSGGFNGYTF,once,TRBV12-3/TRBV12-4,TRBD1,TRBJ1-2
TGCGCCAGCAGCTTGGACGTCCTCAGGGGCTGGTCCTACAATGAGCAGTTCTTC,CASSLDVLRGWSYNEQFF,NA,TRBV5-1,NA,TRBJ2-1
TGTGCCAGCCTTCTGGAAGGAGGGAGGGGTCGTGACTACGAGCAGTACTTC,CASLLEGGRGRDYEQYF,NA,TRBV2,TRBD2,TRBJ2-7
TGCGCCAGCAGCACCTATACTAGCGGGAAGAATGAGCAGTTCTTC,CASSTYTSGKNEQFF,NA,TRBV5-1,TRBD2,TRBJ2-1
TGTGCCACCAGTGATCGGGCAGGGACCTACAATGAGCAGTTCTTC,CATSDRAGTYNEQFF,NA,TRBV24-1,NA,TRBJ2-1
TGCGCCAGCAGCCAAGATCTGGGGGGGCGGTCCACAGATACGCAGTATTTT,CASSQDLGGRSTDTQYF,NA,TRBV4-3,NA,TRBJ2-3
TGTGCCAGCAACCGAGCGGGAGACGAGACCCAGTACTTC,CASNRAGDETQYF,NA,TRBV3-1,TRBD2,TRBJ2-5
TGCAGTGTTCAGGGGGATGAAAAACTGTTTTTT,CSVQGDEKLFF,NA,TRBV20-1,TRBD1,TRBJ1-4
TGTGCCAGCAGCGTAGGAGGACAATCGAACACTGAAGCTTTCTTT,CASSVGGQSNTEAFF,few,TRBV9,NA,TRBJ1-1
TGTGCCAGCAGTCCTCGACGGGGTGGCGCGGCAGATGCGCAGTATTTT,CASSPRRGGAADAQYF,NA,TRBV7-9,NA,TRBJ2-3
TGCAGCGTTGACACCCTCTATGGCTACACCTTC,CSVDTLYGYTF,few,TRBV29-1,NA,TRBJ1-2
TGCGGCGTTGGAGGGACCGTTGACAATGAGCAGTTCTTC,CGVGGTVDNEQFF,NA,TRBV29-1,NA,TRBJ2-1
TGTGCCAGCAGCTTGGTGCCTAGCGGCACCTACAGTGAGCAGTTCTTC,CASSLVPSGTYSEQFF,once,TRBV5-5,TRBD2,TRBJ2-1
TGCAGTGCTAGGCCCAACCTAGGCGCCACAGATACACAGTATTTT,CSARPNLGATDTQYF,NA,TRBV20-1,NA,TRBJ2-3
TGCGCCAGCAGCTTGGATACTCGGGGGACTCCATTTATGGGTGAAAAACTGTTTTTT,CASSLDTRGTPFMGEKLFF,NA,TRBV5-1,NA,TRBJ1-4
TGTGCCAGCAGTGTCCGGGAAAACTCTAGGGAGACCCAGTACTTC,CASSVRENSRETQYF,NA,TRBV27,NA,TRBJ2-5
TGTGCCTGGATTAATACGGGGAGCTATGGCTACACCTTC,CAWINTGSYGYTF,NA,TRBV30,NA,TRBJ1-2
TGCAGCGTTGCGGCAACAGCCTCTGGGGCCAACGTCCTGACTTTC,CSVAATASGANVLTF,NA,TRBV29-1,NA,TRBJ2-6
TGTGCCAGCAGTTACGGAGACAGGGACTATGGCTACACCTTC,CASSYGDRDYGYTF,NA,TRBV6-5,TRBD1,TRBJ1-2
TGTGCCAGCAGCCAAGACACCAGGGCGGTGGGGGCCAACGTCCGGACTTTC,CASSQDTRAVGANVRTF,NA,TRBV4-2,NA,TRBJ2-6
TGTGCCAGCAGCTTAGCCGAACTCTATGGCTACACCTTC,CASSLAELYGYTF,few,TRBV11-2,NA,TRBJ1-2
TGCAGCGTTGAAGATGGGGCCAAACATGAGCAGTTCTTC,CSVEDGAKHEQFF,NA,TRBV29-1,NA,TRBJ2-1
TGCGCCAGCAGCCAATTAATTCGATACGAGCAGTACTTC,CASSQLIRYEQYF,once,TRBV4-1,NA,TRBJ2-7
TGTGCCAGCAGCCTGGACACTAGCAATCAGCCCCAGCATTTT,CASSLDTSNQPQHF,NA,TRBV7-9,NA,TRBJ1-5
TGTGCCAGCAGCTTAGCGACCCTGGATACGCAGTATTTT,CASSLATLDTQYF,NA,TRBV7-2,NA,TRBJ2-3
TGCAGTGCTAGAGGACAGGGGAGTAACACTGAAGCTTTCTTT,CSARGQGSNTEAFF,NA,TRBV20-1,TRBD1,TRBJ1-1
TGCAGTGCTTTAGCAGGGGGCGTCTACGAGCAGTACTTC,CSALAGGVYEQYF,NA,TRBV20-1,TRBD1,TRBJ2-7
TGTGCCAGCAGCTTAGACAGGGGCCAGCCCCAGCATTTT,CASSLDRGQPQHF,many,TRBV7-2,TRBD1,TRBJ1-5
TGTGCCACCAGCAGCCCGACTAGCGGGACGGGAGATACGCAGTATTTT,CATSSPTSGTGDTQYF,NA,TRBV15,TRBD2,TRBJ2-3